This T cell receptor (beta chain) was captured by sequencing in a study of response to subunit inactivated influenza vaccine. This clonotype was counted only a few times. The CDR3 runs 15 residues. V lost 2 bases to trimming and J lost 4 bases; unmatched junction nucleotides: 4. Germline values: CDR1 DFQATT, CDR2 SNEGSKA (reference sequence). TCRdb reanalysed the RT-PCR reads using MiXCR and keeps one entry per CDR3 protein. The repertoire holds more than 450,000 distinct CDR3 sequences, about 11% seen once, with about 10% in the top ten. This same sample was also part of a study on T cells expressing NK-cell markers. That study reports: A 5'RACE template switching approach incorporating UMIs was used to make TCR beta cDNA. Each TCR beta repertoire originated in sorted T cells that were CD3+CD56+NKG2C+, CD3+CD56+NKG2C- or CD3+CD56-NKG2C+. In the group of eight sequenced donors, seven were HCMV-seropositive and one was seronegative. The same clonotypes also predominated in the CD3+CD56-NKG2C+ fraction of several donors. Whether expanded NKG2C+ T cell clones recognized HCMV stayed uncertain.

The receptor's source is a man aged 50 to 59 who received an inactivated influenza vaccine. This material consisted of PBMCs from blood, taken on the day of vaccination. The gene calls are TRBV20-1 and TRBJ2-3; TRBD2 matches at 12 bases. DNA for the CDR3: TGCAGTGCTAGAAGGGCTAGCGGGGGGGCAGATACGCAGTATTTT. Its protein product is CSARRASGGADTQYF.